The rows below give T cell receptor beta chains drawn from one sample of a study of T cells in Graves' hyperthyroidism and ophthalmopathy. In TCRdb, the multiplex PCR reads were re-called with MiXCR into one record per CDR3 protein. The data hold fewer than 650,000 distinct CDR3 sequences, with around 15% observed a single time. Sequences were obtained from blood. The receptors here all came from a woman in her thirties or forties with Graves' hyperthyroidism. The CDR3 runs from the conserved cysteine through the conserved F or W. Some rows have no size entry. The others give once, few or many, or a class for an expanded clone.

V gene,CDR3 length,clone size,CDR3 protein
TRBV12-3/TRBV12-4,14,.,CASSSSVRLETQYF
TRBV20-1,13,.,CSAREGGRATQFF
TRBV5-1,15,.,CASSLEPSYREKLFF
TRBV19,14,few,CASSLTSVAGELFF
TRBV18,14,many,CASSPPPPDDTQYF
TRBV2,13,many,CASSESIQETQYF
TRBV4-2,18,many,CASSQEDLPGGITGELFF
TRBV6-7,19,many,CASSHGGCWGLAGYYEQYF
TRBV7-6,15,many,CASTPAAGGNNEQFF
TRBV19,16,.,CASSIRPGEGNQPQHF
TRBV6-1,16,many,CASSPGGYSRNTEAFF
TRBV27,12,.,CASSTPGNTIYF
TRBV11-2,14,.,CASSQDSNSNEQFF
TRBV19,14,.,CASSISGLNTEAFF
TRBV27,13,many,CASNHNGASRQFF
TRBV6-1,14,.,CASSVRGSTDTQYF
TRBV6-1,13,many,CASTLRGGQPQHF
TRBV2,13,many,CASSYRDTDTQYF
TRBV3-1,13,many,CASSFGTIDEQFF
TRBV27,16,many,CASSLFGNSYNSPLHF
TRBV18,15,many,CASSQPGQGMKKLFF
TRBV2,15,.,CASRLGTSGSIEQFF
TRBV3-1,15,many,CASSRPRGGEETQYF
TRBV2,12,.,CASRISYNEQFF
TRBV2,19,few,CASILRRGLAGDNTDTQYF
TRBV4-2,15,few,CASSLGTYNTGELFF
TRBV6-2/TRBV6-3,17,few,CASSYWRPGVAYNEQFF
TRBV11-2,16,many,CASSLDGTWTINEQFF
TRBV12-3/TRBV12-4,15,many,CASRLSPGGTDTQYF
TRBV9,14,few,CASSVAVSTDTQYF
TRBV7-9,17,many,CASSLRGDQWTRDTQYF
TRBV28,15,many,CASRRDSGINYGYTF
TRBV28,14,many,CASSSSGTGPEAFF
TRBV2,14,many,CASSGPGTPRELFF
TRBV4-2,17,.,CASSQVGTSGSYNEQFF
TRBV2,15,many,CASRAQGRAFEKLFF
TRBV20-1,15,many,CSARDYRAMNTEAFF
TRBV27,17,many,CASSPDLLNLVGNEQFF
TRBV28,13,many,CASSLLDRSEAFF
TRBV6-1,12,.,CASGEVWTEAFF
TRBV29-1,14,few,CSVGGLAGTGELFF
TRBV12-3/TRBV12-4,13,many,CASRAQKDTEAFF
TRBV5-1,15,many,CASSLAAGGGNEQFF
TRBV3-1,15,many,CASKFGGRGSGEQYF
TRBV30,17,many,CAWSISRGQLYNSPLHF
TRBV20-1,15,many,CSARTPGQGNEKLFF
TRBV5-1,14,.,CASSSGLATDTQYF
TRBV12-3/TRBV12-4,14,many,CASSRDSQYSPLHF
TRBV28,14,many,CASSTGLADYEQYF
TRBV30,14,many,CAWSPGTTNYGYTF
TRBV7-9,18,.,CASSLERQRNHSYNEQFF
TRBV10-3,16,many,CAISPGQGGTQETQYF
TRBV12-3/TRBV12-4,17,many,CASIPGGSPLSGNTIYF